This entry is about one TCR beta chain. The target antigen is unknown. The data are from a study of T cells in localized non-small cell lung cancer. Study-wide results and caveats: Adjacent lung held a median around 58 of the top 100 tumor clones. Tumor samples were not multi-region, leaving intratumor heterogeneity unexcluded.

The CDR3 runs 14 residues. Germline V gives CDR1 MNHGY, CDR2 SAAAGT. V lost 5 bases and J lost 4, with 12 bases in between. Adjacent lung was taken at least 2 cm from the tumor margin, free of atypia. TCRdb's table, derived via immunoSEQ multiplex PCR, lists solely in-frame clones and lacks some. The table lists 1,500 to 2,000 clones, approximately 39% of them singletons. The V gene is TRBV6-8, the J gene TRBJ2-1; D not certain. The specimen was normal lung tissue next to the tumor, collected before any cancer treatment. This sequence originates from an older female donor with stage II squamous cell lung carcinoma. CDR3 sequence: CASSVGLLYNEQFF. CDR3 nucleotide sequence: TGTGCCAGCAGTGTCGGCCTATTGTACAATGAGCAGTTCTTC.